Detailed here is one TCR beta chain. The data belong to a study of patients and donors after allogeneic stem cell transplantation. TCRdb called the RT-PCR reads again in MiXCR, with one record for every CDR3 protein. In the table there are around 150,000 distinct CDR3 sequences, approximately 37% of which are singletons. Germline V lookup: CDR1 SNHLY, CDR2 FYNNEI. The V gene end was trimmed by 10 bases and the J gene end by 1 base; junction bases not matched to a gene: 10. This CDR3 comprises 15 residues. The sequence came from a human donor who was either an allogeneic HSCT recipient or a stem cell or donor lymphocyte infusion donor (not recorded which). It is not recorded whose cells these are; they may come from a transplant donor. V and J are TRBV2 and TRBJ1-5; TRBD1 matches at 7 bases. The sequenced sample was blood, either unsorted or a sorted T cell fraction (not recorded which). Written as DNA, the CDR3 is TGTGCCATCCGACAGGGAATCGGGAGCAATCAGCCCCAGCATTTT. As protein: CAIRQGIGSNQPQHF.